Listed here are 13 T cell receptor beta chains from one sample, sequenced in a study of cytomegalovirus exposure and HLA in healthy donors. PCR used 60 Vbeta primers and 13 Jbeta primers. Here immunoSEQ multiplex PCR was the method, and the copy in TCRdb shows in-frame clones only, minus some. The table shows 150,000 to 200,000 clones, with over 75% occurring only once. Sequenced sample: PBMCs. The receptor set was obtained from a man aged 50 to 60 in good health and CMV-seropositive.

Notes on this clone: This sample includes further DNA sequences coding for the same CDR3. The genes are TRBV18 and TRBJ1-2, with D perhaps TRBD1 (5 bases). This CDR3 comprises 13 residues. Germline V gene data show CDR1 as KGHSH and CDR2 as LQKENI. With 2 bases removed from V and 3 bases from J, the gap between germline ends came to 7 bases. DNA of the CDR3: TGTGCCAGCTCACCAGGGACTGACTATGGCTACACCTTC. It yields the protein CASSPGTDYGYTF.

This chain uses TRBV27 with TRBJ2-7; 9 nucleotides agree with TRBD1. V lost 5 bases to trimming and J lost 6 bases; unmatched junction nucleotides: 14. The CDR3 contains 16 residues. CDR1 and CDR2 (germline): MNHEY, SMNVEV (reference sequence). The CDR3 region is CASSPSGGTGRREQYF. CDR3 in DNA: TGTGCCAGCAGTCCCTCCGGGGGGACAGGGAGGCGCGAGCAGTACTTC.

This clone has only a few counts. The J gene is TRBJ2-7, the V gene TRBV11-2, with D possibly matching TRBD2 (6 bases). Germline V gene lookup returns CDR1 SGHAT and CDR2 FQNNGV. This CDR3 comprises 14 residues. The V end lost 1 base, the J end lost 2 bases, and 9 bases lay between the germline ends. The CDR3 bases are TGTGCCAGCAGCTTAGCCGGGAGAACCTACGAGCAGTACTTC. This encodes CASSLAGRTYEQYF.

The genes are TRBV5-4 and TRBJ1-5, with 7 bases fitting TRBD1. V was clipped by 4 bases and J by 11 bases; unmatched bases: 15. From germline, CDR1 is SGHNT and CDR2 YYREEE (reference sequence). CDR3 length equals 15 residues. CDR3 amino acids: CASSQTGTVRWSQHF. The CDR3 DNA reads as TGTGCCAGCAGCCAGACCGGGACAGTTCGATGGTCCCAGCATTTT.

This sequence joins TRBV30 and TRBJ2-7, with TRBD2 as a possible D gene (6 bases). V was cut by 4 bases and J by 0 bases, with 10 bases left in between. Germline-derived CDR1 and CDR2 are GTSNPN and SVGIG (reference sequence). The CDR3 covers 13 residues. Here the CDR3 DNA reads TGTGCCTGGACGGCGGGGCACTCCTACGAGCAGTACTTC. Amino acids: CAWTAGHSYEQYF.

V usage is TRBV28 and J usage is TRBJ2-7; 8 nucleotides align to TRBD1. There are 14 residues in the CDR3. Trimming cost V 4 bases and J 3 bases; bases outside gene matches: 5. Germline V CDR1 and CDR2: MDHEN, SYDVKM. The CDR3 region is CASSSGQDVYEQYF. The CDR3 bases are TGTGCCAGCAGTTCGGGACAGGATGTCTACGAGCAGTACTTC.

The V call is TRBV7-2, the J call TRBJ2-5, with 9 bases that match TRBD2. The CDR3 is 15 residues long. Per germline, CDR1 SGHTA and CDR2 FQGNSA. J gave up 4 bases and V 5 bases, and 8 bases lay outside the gene matches. The CDR3: CASSPTSGGGETQYF. The CDR3 DNA reads TGTGCCAGCAGCCCGACTAGCGGAGGGGGAGAGACCCAGTACTTC.

CDR3 protein: CASSLTFGETQYF. Here the CDR3 DNA reads TGTGCCAGCAGCTTGACATTTGGAGAGACCCAGTACTTC. J is TRBJ2-5 and V is TRBV7-8; no definite D call. V was cut by 3 bases and J by 4 bases, with 9 bases left in between. Germline loops: CDR1 SGHVS, CDR2 FQNEAQ. The CDR3 runs to 13 residues.

The chain carries TRBV2 and TRBJ1-1; tentative D call: TRBD1 (5 bases). V lost 5 bases to trimming and J lost 1 base, with 11 bases between them. The CDR3 sequence is 14 residues long. Germline lookup yields CDR1 SNHLY and CDR2 FYNNEI. This CDR3 reads CASSPDIRNTEAFF. The DNA for the CDR3 is TGTGCCAGCAGTCCGGACATCAGGAACACTGAAGCTTTCTTT.

V gene TRBV28 combines with J gene TRBJ2-4; 9 nucleotides match TRBD1. The J segment lost 6 bases and the V segment lost 6 bases, leaving 12 bases of the junction unmatched. This CDR3 contains 16 residues. Germline lookup yields CDR1 MDHEN and CDR2 SYDVKM. The CDR3 loop reads CASRWTGEGRGNIQYF. In DNA, the CDR3 is TGTGCCAGCAGGTGGACAGGGGAGGGTCGCGGAAACATTCAGTACTTC.

This clone has only a few counts. CDR3 nucleotides: TGTGCCAGTAAGGATCACGCGGGGGGCCCCTACAATGAGCAGTTCTTC. It translates to CASKDHAGGPYNEQFF. The chain couples TRBV19 to TRBJ2-1; 8 nucleotides line up with TRBD2. Germline CDR1 reads LNHDA; CDR2 reads SQIVND (reference sequence). The CDR3 has 16 amino acids. V lost 7 bases to trimming and J lost 2 bases; unmatched junction nucleotides: 10.

Regarding this clone: Because it lacks the conserved phenylalanine or tryptophan at the end, this CDR3 is likely a read error. This rearrangement joins TRBV30 to TRBJ2-2, with 7 bases matching TRBD1. CDR1 and CDR2 from the germline V gene are GTSNPN and SVGIG (reference sequence). Trimming at V came to 5 bases and at J to 0 bases, leaving 0 bases not matched to a gene. This CDR3 is 13 amino acids long. CDR3 sequence (DNA): TGTGCCTGGGACAGGGCGAACACCGGGGAGCTGTTTTCT. It translates to CAWDRANTGELFS.

V is TRBV7-8 and J is TRBJ1-6; no reliable D call. Trimming shortened V by 1 base and J by 2 bases, and 9 bases separated the two germline ends. Germline CDR1 reads SGHVS; CDR2 reads FQNEAQ. This CDR3 contains 16 residues. In nucleotides, the CDR3 is TGTGCCAGCAGCTTAGGGCGGGCCACCTATAATTCACCCCTCCACTTT. It encodes CASSLGRATYNSPLHF. Full variable domain (remainder filled in from reference TRBV7-8 and TRBJ1-6): GAGVSQSPRYKVAKRGQDVALRCDPISGHVSLFWYQQALGQGPEFLTYFQNEAQLDKSGLPSDRFFAERPEGSVSTLKIQRTQQEDSAVYLCASSLGRATYNSPLHFGNGTRLTVT.